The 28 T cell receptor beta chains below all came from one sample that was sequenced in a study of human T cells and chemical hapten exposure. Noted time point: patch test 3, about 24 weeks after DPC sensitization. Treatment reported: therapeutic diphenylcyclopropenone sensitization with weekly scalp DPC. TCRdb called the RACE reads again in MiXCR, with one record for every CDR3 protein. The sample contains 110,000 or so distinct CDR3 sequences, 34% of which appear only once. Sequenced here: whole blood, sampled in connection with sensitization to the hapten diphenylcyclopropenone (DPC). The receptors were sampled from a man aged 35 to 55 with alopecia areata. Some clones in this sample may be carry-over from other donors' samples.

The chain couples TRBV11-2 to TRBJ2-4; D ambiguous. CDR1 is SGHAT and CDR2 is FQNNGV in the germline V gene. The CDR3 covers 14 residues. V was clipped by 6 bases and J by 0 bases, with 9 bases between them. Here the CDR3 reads CASSYALAKNIQYF. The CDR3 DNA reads TGTGCCAGCAGTTACGCACTAGCCAAAAACATTCAGTACTTC.

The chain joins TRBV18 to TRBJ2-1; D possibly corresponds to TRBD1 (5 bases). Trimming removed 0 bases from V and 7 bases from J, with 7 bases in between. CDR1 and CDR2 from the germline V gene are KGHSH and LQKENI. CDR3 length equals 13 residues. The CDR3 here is CASSPPQGNEQFF. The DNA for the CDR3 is TGTGCCAGCTCACCACCTCAGGGTAATGAGCAGTTCTTC.

CDR3 DNA: TGTGCTAGTGGTTTGTCCCGACTCGTTGATGAGCAGTTCTTC. This codes for CASGLSRLVDEQFF. The chain carries TRBV12-5 and TRBJ2-1; unclear D gene. The CDR3 runs to 14 residues. Trimming took 2 bases from V and 8 from J, leaving 13 bases between them. The germline V gene encodes CDR1 LGHNT and CDR2 FRNRAP.

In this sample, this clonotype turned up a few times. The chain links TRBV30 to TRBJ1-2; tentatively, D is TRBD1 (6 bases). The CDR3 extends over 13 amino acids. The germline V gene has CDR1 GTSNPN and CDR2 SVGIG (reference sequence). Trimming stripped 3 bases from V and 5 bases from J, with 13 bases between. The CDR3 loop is CAWRQGAGYGYTF. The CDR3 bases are TGTGCCTGGAGACAGGGCGCGGGTTATGGCTACACCTTC.

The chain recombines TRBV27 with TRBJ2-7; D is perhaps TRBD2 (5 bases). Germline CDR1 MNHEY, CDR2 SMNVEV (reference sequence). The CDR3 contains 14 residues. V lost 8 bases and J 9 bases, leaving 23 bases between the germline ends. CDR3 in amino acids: CASLLILRALVQYV. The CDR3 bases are TGTGCCAGCCTCCTTATCCTGAGGGCGCTTGTGCAGTACGTC.

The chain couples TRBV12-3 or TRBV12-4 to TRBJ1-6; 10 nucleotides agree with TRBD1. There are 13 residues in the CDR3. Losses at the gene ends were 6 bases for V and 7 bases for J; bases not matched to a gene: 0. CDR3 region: CASRGQGNSPLHF. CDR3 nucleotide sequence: TGTGCCAGCAGGGGACAGGGGAATTCACCCCTCCACTTT.

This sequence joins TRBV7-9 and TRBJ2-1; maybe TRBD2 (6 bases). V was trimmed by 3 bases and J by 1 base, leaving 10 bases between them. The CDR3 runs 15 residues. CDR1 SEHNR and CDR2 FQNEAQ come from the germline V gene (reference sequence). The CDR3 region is CASSLLGSSYNEQFF. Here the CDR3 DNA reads TGTGCCAGCAGCTTGCTCGGGAGTTCCTACAATGAGCAGTTCTTC.

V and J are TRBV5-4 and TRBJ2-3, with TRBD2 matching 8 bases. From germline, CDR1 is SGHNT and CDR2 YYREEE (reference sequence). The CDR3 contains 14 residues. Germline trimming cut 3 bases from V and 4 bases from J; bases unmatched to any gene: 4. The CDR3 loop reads CASSSGSGADTQYF. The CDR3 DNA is TGTGCCAGCAGCTCCGGTAGCGGGGCAGATACGCAGTATTTT. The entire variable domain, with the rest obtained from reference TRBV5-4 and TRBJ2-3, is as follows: ETGVTQSPTHLIKTRGQQVTLRCSSQSGHNTVSWYQQALGQGPQFIFQYYREEENGRGNFPPRFSGLQFPNYSSELNVNALELDDSALYLCASSSGSGADTQYFGPGTRLTVL.

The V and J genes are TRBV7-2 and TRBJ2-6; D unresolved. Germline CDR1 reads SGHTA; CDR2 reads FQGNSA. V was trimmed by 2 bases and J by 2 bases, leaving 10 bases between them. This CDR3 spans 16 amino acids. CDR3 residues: CASSLIAGAGANVLTF. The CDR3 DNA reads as TGTGCCAGCAGCTTAATAGCAGGAGCTGGGGCCAACGTCCTGACTTTC.

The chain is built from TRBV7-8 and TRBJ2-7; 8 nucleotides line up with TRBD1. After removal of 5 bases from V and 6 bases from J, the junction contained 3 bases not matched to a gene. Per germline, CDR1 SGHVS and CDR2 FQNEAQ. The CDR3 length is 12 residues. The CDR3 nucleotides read TGTGCCAGCAGCCGAACAGGGGGCGAGCAGTACGTC. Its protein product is CASSRTGGEQYV.

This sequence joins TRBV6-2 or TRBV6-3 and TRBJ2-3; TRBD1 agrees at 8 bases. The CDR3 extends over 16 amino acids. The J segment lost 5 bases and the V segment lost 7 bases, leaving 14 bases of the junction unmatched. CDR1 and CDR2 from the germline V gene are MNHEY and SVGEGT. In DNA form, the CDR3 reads TGTGCCAGCAAAGACCAGGGGGCGCTTATTGGAGATACGCAGTATTTT. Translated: CASKDQGALIGDTQYF.

The CDR3 spells CASSLYLDRQNEQYF. The CDR3 DNA is TGTGCCAGCAGTTTATACCTAGACCGCCAAAACGAGCAGTACTTC. This chain links TRBV27 with TRBJ2-7; D remains ambiguous. This CDR3 contains 15 residues. Germline V gene lookup returns CDR1 MNHEY and CDR2 SMNVEV (reference sequence). V lost 1 base and J 5 bases, leaving 15 bases between the germline ends.

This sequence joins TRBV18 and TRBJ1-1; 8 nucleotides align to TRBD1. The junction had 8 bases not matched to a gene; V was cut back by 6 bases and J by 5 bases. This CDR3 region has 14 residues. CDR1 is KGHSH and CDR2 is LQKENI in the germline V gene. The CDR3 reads CASSQDRGWTEAFF. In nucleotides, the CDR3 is TGTGCCAGCTCGCAAGACAGGGGTTGGACTGAAGCTTTCTTT.

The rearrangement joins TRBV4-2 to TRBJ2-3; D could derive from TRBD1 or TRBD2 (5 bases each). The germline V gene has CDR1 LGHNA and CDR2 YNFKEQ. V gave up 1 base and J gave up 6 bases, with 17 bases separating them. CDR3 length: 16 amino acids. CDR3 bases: TGTGCCAGCAGCCAAGGGGGCCGGGACCATCGGGATACGCAGTATTTT. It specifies CASSQGGRDHRDTQYF.

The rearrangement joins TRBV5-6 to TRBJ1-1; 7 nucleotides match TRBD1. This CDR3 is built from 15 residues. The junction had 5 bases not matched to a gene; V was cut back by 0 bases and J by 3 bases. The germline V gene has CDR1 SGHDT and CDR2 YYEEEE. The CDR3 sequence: CASSLAGQVDTEAFF. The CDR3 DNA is TGTGCCAGCAGCTTGGCCGGACAGGTCGACACTGAAGCTTTCTTT.

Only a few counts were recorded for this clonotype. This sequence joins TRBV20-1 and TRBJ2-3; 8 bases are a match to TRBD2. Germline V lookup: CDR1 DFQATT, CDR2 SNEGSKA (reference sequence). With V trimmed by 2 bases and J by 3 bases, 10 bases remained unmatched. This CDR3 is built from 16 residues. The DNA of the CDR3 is TGCAGTGCTAGAAGCCCAGCGGGAGAGGGAACAGATACGCAGTATTTT. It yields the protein CSARSPAGEGTDTQYF.

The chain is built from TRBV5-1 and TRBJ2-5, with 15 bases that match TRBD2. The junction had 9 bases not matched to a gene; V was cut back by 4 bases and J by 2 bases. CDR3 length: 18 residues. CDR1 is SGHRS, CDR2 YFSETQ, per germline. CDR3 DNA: TGCGCCAGCAGCATAAGGACTAGCGGGAGGGTCGAGCAAGAGACCCAGTACTTC. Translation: CASSIRTSGRVEQETQYF.

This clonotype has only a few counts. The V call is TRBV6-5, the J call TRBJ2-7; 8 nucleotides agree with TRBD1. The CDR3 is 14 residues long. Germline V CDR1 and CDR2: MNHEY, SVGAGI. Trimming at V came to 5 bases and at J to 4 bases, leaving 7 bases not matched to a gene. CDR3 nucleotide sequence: TGTGCCAGCAGTCCCCTCGGACAGGGTTACGAGCAGTACGTC. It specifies CASSPLGQGYEQYV.

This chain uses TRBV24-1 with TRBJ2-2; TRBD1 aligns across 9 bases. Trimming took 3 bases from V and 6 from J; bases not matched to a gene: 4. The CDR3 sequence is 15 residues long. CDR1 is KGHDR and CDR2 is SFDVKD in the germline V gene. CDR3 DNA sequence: TGTGCCACCAGTGATCTGAGACAGGGGGCCGGGGAGCTGTTTTTT. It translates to CATSDLRQGAGELFF.

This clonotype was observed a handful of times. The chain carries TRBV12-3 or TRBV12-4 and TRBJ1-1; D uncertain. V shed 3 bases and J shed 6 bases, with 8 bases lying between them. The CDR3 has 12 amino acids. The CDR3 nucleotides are TGTGCCAGCAGTTTCAGGCCACCTGAAGCTTTCTTT. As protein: CASSFRPPEAFF.

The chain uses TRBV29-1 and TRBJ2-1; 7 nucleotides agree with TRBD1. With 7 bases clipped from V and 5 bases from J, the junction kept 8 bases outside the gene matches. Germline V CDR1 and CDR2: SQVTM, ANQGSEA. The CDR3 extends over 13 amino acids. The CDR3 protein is CSALTGRNNEQFF. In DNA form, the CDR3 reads TGCAGCGCCCTGACAGGGAGAAACAATGAGCAGTTCTTC.

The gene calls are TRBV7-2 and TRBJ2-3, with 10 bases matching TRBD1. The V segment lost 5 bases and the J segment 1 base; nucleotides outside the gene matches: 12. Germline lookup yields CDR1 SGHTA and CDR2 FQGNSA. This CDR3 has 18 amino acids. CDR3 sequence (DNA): TGTGCCAGCAGCAGCCCGGGACAGGGGTGGGGCCGCACAGATACGCAGTATTTT. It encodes CASSSPGQGWGRTDTQYF.

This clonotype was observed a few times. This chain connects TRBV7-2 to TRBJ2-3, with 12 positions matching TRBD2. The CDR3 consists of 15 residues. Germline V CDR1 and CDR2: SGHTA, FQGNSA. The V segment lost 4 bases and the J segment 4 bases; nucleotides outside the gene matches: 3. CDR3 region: CASSSSGRAPDTQYF. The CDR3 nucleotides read TGTGCCAGCAGCTCTAGCGGGAGGGCCCCAGATACGCAGTATTTT. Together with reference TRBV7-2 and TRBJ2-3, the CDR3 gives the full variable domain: GAGVSQSPSNKVTEKGKDVELRCDPISGHTALYWYRQSLGQGLEFLIYFQGNSAPDKSGLPSDRFSAERTGGSVSTLTIQRTQQEDSAVYLCASSSSGRAPDTQYFGPGTRLTVL.

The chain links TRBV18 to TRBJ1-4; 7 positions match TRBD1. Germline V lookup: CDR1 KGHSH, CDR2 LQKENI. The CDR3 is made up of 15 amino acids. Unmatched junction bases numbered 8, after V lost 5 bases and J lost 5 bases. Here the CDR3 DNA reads TGTGCCAGCTCAGCCCAGACAGGGAAAAATGAAAAACTGTTTTTT. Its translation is CASSAQTGKNEKLFF.

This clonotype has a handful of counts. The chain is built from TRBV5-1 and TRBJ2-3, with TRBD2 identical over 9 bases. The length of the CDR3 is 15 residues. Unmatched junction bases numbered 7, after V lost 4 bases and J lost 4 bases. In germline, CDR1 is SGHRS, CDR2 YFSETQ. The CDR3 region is CASSGLLAGPDTQYF. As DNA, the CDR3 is TGCGCCAGCAGCGGGCTACTAGCGGGTCCAGATACGCAGTATTTT.

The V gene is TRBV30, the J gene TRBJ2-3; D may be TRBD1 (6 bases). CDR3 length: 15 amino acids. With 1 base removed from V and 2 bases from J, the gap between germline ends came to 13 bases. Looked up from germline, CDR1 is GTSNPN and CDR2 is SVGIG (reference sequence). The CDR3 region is CAWSAQGRYTDTQYF. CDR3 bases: TGTGCCTGGAGTGCCCAGGGGCGTTACACAGATACGCAGTATTTT.

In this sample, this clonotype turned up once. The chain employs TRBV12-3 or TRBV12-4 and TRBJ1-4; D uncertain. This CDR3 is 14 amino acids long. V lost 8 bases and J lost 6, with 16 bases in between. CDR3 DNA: TGTGCCAGCCGGAGGAGGTTATCTTATGAAAAACTGTTTTTT. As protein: CASRRRLSYEKLFF.

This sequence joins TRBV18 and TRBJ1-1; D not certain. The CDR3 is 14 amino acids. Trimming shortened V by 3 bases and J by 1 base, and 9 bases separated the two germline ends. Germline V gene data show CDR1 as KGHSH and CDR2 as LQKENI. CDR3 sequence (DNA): TGTGCCAGCTCACCTGGCAGCTCGAACACTGAAGCTTTCTTT. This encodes CASSPGSSNTEAFF.